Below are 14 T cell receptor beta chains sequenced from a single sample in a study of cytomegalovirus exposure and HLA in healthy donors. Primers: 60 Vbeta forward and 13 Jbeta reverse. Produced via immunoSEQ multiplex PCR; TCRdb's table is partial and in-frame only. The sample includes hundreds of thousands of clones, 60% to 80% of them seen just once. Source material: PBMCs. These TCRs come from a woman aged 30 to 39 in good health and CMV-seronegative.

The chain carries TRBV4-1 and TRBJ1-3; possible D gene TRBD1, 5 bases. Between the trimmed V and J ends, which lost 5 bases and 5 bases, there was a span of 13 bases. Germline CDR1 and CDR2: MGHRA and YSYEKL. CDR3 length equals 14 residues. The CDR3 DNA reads TGCGCCAGCAGCTTTGCGGGACTGAGAAACACCATATATTTT. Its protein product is CASSFAGLRNTIYF.

The CDR3 reads CASKVEGQLSSYEQYF. As DNA, the CDR3 is TGTGCCAGCAAGGTCGAAGGCCAACTAAGCTCCTACGAGCAGTACTTC. The chain links TRBV27 to TRBJ2-7, with D unclear. The CDR3 is made up of 16 amino acids. The V end lost 7 bases, the J end lost 0 bases, and 19 bases lay between the germline ends. The germline CDR1 and CDR2 sequences are MNHEY and SMNVEV (reference sequence).

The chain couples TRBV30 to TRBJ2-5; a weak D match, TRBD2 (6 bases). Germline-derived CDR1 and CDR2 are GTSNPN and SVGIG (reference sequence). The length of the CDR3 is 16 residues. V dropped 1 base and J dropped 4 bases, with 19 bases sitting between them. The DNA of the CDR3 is TGTGCCTGGAGTGCCATTTCATCGGGGGTTGGAGAGACCCAGTACTTC. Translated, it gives CAWSAISSGVGETQYF.

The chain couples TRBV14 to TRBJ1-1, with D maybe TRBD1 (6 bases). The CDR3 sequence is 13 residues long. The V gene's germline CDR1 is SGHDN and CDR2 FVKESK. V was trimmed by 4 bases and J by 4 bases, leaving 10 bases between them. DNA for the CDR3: TGTGCCAGCAGCCCTGACAGGCGCACTGAAGCTTTCTTT. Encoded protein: CASSPDRRTEAFF.

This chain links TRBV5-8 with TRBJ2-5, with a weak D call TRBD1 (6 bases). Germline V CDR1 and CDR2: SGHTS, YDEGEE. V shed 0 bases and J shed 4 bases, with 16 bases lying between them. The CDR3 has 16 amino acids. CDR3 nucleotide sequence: TGTGCCAGCAGCTTGGCCGGGGACATTCGGCTAGAGACCCAGTACTTC. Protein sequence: CASSLAGDIRLETQYF.

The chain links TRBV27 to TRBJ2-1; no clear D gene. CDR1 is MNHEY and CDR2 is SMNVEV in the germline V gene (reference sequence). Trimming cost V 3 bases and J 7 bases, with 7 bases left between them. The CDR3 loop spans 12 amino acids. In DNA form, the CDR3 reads TGTGCCAGCAGTTTTACTAAGAATGAGCAGTTCTTC. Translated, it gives CASSFTKNEQFF.

The CDR3 reads CASGPQGYEQYF. CDR3 coding DNA: TGTGCCAGCGGACCACAGGGTTACGAGCAGTACTTC. The chain recombines TRBV25-1 with TRBJ2-7; D may be TRBD1 (6 bases). With 8 bases removed from V and 4 bases from J, the gap between germline ends came to 12 bases. This CDR3 comprises 12 residues. The germline V gene has CDR1 MGHDK and CDR2 SYGVNS.

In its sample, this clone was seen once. In nucleotides, the CDR3 is TGTGCCAGCAGCCCCATTCCGGGGAATGAGCAGTTCTTC. This gives the protein CASSPIPGNEQFF. The genes are TRBV7-3 and TRBJ2-1; weak D call: TRBD2 (5 bases). The length of the CDR3 is 13 residues. Germline CDR1 is SGHTA and CDR2 is FQGTGA. Trimming stripped 5 bases from V and 7 bases from J, with 12 bases between.

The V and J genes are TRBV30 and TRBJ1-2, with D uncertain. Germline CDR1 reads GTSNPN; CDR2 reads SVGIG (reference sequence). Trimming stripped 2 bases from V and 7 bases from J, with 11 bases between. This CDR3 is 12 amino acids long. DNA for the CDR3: TGTGCCTGGAGTCATGCGTCTGGTGGCTACACCTTC. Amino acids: CAWSHASGGYTF.

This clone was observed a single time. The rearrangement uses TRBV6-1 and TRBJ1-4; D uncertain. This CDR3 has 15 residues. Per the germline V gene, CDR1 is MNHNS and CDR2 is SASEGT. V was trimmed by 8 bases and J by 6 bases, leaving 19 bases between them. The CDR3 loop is CASALDRNLDEKLFF. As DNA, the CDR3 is TGTGCCAGCGCGTTAGATAGAAACTTGGATGAAAAACTGTTTTTT.

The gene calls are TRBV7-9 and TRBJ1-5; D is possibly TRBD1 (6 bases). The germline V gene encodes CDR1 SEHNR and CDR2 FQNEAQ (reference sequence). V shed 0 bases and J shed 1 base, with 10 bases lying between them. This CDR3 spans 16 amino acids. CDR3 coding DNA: TGTGCCAGCAGCTTAGCACAGGGAGGGAGCAATCAGCCCCAGCATTTT. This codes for CASSLAQGGSNQPQHF.

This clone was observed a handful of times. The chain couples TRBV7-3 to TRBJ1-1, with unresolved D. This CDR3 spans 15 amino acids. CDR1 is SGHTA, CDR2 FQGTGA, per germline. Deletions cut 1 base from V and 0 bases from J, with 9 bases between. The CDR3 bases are TGTGCCAGCAGCTTAAATGGGCCCATGAACACTGAAGCTTTCTTT. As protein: CASSLNGPMNTEAFF.

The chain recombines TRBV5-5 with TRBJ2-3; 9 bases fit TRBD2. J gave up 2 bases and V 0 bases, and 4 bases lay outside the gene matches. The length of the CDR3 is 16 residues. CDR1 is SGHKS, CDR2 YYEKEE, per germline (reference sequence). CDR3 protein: CASSLGLAGTTDTQYF. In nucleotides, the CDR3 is TGTGCCAGCAGCTTGGGGCTAGCGGGGACCACAGATACGCAGTATTTT.

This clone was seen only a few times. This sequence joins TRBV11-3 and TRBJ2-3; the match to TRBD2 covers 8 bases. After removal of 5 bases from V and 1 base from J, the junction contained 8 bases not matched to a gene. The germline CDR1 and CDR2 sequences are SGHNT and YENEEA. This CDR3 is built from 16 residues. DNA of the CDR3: TGTGCCAGCAGCCGAAGCGGGGGAAGGGGCACAGATACGCAGTATTTT. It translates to CASSRSGGRGTDTQYF.